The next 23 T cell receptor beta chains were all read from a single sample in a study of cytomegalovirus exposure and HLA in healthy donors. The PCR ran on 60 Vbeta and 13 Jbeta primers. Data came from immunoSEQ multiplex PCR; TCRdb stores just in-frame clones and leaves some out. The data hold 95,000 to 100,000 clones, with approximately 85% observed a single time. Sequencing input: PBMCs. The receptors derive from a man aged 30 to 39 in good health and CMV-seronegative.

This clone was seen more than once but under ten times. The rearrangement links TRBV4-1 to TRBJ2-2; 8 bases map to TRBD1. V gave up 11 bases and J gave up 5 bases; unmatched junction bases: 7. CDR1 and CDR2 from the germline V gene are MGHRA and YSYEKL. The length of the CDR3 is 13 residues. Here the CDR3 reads CASGQGRTGELFF. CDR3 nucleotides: TGCGCCTCCGGACAGGGAAGGACCGGGGAGCTGTTTTTT.

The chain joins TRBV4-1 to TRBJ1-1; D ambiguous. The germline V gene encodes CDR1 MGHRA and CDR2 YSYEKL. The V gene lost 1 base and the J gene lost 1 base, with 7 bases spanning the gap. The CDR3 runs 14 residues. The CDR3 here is CASSQVAGNTEAFF. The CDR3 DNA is TGCGCCAGCAGCCAAGTAGCGGGGAACACTGAAGCTTTCTTT.

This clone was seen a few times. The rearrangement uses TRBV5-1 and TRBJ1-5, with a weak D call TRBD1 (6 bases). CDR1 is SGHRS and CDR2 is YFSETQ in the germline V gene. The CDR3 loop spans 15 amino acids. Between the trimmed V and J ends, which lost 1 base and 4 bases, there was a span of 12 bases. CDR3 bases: TGCGCCAGCAGCTTGAGGGGGACACCTAATCAGCCCCAGCATTTT. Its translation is CASSLRGTPNQPQHF.

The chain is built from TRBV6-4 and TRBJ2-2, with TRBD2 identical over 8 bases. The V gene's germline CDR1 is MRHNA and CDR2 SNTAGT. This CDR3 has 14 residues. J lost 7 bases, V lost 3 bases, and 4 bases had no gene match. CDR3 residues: CASSEAGEGGELFF. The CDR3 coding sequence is TGTGCCAGCAGTGAAGCGGGAGAGGGCGGGGAGCTGTTTTTT.

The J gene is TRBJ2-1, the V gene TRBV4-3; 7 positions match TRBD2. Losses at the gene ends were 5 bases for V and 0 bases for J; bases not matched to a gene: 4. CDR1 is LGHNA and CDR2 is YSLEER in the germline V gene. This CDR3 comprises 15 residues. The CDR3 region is CASSARDYSYNEQFF. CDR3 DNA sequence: TGCGCCAGCAGCGCCCGGGACTACTCCTACAATGAGCAGTTCTTC.

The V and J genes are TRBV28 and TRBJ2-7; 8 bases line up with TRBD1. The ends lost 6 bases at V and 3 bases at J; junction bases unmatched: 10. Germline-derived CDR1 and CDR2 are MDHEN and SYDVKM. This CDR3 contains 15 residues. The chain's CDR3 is CASSPTGDPLYEQYF. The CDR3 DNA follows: TGTGCCAGCAGCCCGACAGGGGACCCTCTCTACGAGCAGTACTTC.

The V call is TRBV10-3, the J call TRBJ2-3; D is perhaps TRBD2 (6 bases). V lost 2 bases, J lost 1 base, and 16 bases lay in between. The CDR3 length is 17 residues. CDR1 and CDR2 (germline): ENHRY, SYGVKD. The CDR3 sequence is CAISEGVGSSGTDTQYF. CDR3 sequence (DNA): TGTGCCATCAGTGAGGGTGTCGGGTCTAGCGGCACAGATACGCAGTATTTT.

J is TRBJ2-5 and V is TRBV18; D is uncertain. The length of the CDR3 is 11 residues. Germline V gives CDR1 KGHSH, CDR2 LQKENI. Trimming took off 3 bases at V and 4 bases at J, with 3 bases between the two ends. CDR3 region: CASSPRETQYF. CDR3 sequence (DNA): TGTGCCAGCTCACCCCGAGAGACCCAGTACTTC.

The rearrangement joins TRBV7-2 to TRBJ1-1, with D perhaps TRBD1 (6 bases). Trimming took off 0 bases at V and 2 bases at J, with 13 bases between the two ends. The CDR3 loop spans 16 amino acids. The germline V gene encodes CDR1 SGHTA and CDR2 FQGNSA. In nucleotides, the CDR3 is TGTGCCAGCAGCTTAGCCCAGGGGCAACCCAACACTGAAGCTTTCTTT. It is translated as CASSLAQGQPNTEAFF.

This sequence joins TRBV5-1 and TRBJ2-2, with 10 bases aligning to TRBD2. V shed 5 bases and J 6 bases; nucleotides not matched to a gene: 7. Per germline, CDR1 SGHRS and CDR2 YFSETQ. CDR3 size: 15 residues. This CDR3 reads CASSQSGRGAGELFF. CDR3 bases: TGCGCCAGCAGTCAGAGCGGGAGGGGCGCCGGGGAGCTGTTTTTT.

CDR3 nucleotides: TGTGCCAGCAGCTTAGCAACGCAAAGTAAGACAGGGATATACGAGCAGTACTTC. Translation: CASSLATQSKTGIYEQYF. The chain is built from TRBV7-8 and TRBJ2-7, with 7 nucleotides matching TRBD1. Trimming at V came to 0 bases and at J to 4 bases, leaving 15 bases not matched to a gene. Germline-derived CDR1 and CDR2 are SGHVS and FQNEAQ. The CDR3 length is 18 residues. The entire variable domain, with the rest obtained from reference TRBV7-8 and TRBJ2-7, is as follows: GAGVSQSPRYKVAKRGQDVALRCDPISGHVSLFWYQQALGQGPEFLTYFQNEAQLDKSGLPSDRFFAERPEGSVSTLKIQRTQQEDSAVYLCASSLATQSKTGIYEQYFGPGTRLTVT.

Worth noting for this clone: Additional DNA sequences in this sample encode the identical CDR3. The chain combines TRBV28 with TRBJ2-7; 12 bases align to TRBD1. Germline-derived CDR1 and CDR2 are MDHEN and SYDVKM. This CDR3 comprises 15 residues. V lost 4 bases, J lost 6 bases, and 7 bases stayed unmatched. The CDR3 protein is CASSSTGTGGGEQYF. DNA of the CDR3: TGTGCCAGCAGTTCCACCGGGACAGGGGGCGGCGAGCAGTACTTC. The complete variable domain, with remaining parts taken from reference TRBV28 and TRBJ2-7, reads DVKVTQSSRYLVKRTGEKVFLECVQDMDHENMFWYRQDPGLGLRLIYFSYDVKMKEKGDIPEGYSVSREKKERFSLILESASTNQTSMYLCASSSTGTGGGEQYFGPGTRLTVT.

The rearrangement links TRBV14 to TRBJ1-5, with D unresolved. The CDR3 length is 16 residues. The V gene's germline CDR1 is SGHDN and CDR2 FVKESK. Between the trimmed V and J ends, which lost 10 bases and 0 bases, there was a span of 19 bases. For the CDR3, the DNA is TGTGCCACGAAAATCCGGGATCAGAATAGCAATCAGCCCCAGCATTTT. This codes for CATKIRDQNSNQPQHF.

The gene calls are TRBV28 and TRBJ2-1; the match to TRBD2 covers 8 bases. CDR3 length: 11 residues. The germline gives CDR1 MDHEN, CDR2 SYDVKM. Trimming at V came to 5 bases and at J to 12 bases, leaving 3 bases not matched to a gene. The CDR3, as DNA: TGTGCCAGCAGTAAACTAGCGGCGCAGTTCTTC. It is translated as CASSKLAAQFF.

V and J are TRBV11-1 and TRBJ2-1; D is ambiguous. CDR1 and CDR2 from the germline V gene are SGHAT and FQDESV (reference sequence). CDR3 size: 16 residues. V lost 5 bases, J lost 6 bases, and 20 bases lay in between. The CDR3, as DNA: TGTGCCAGCAGCCTCCGAGGCCCATCCAGTCGCAATGAGCAGTTCTTC. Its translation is CASSLRGPSSRNEQFF.

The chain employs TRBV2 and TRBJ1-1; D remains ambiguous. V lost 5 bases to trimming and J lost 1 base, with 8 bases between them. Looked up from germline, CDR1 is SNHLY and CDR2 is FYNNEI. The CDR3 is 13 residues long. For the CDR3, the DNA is TGTGCCAGCAGTATTAAGCAGAACACTGAAGCTTTCTTT. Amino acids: CASSIKQNTEAFF.

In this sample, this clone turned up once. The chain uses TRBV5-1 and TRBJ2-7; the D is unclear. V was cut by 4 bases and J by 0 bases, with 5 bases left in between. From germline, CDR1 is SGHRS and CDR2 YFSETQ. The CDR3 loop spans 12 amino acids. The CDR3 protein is CASSISSYEQYF. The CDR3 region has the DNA TGCGCCAGCAGCATCAGCTCCTACGAGCAGTACTTC.

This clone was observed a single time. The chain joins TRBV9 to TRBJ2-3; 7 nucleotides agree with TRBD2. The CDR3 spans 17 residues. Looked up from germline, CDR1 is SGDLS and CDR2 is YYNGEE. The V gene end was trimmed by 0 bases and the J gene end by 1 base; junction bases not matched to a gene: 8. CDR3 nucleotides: TGTGCCAGCAGCGTAGTAGGAGGGGAGGGTGGCACAGATACGCAGTATTTT. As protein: CASSVVGGEGGTDTQYF.

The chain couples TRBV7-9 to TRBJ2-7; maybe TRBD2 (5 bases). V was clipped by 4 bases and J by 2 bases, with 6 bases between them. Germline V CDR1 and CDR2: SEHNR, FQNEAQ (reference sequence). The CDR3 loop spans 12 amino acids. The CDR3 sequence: CASSSGTYEQYF. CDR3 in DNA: TGTGCCAGCAGCTCCGGGACCTACGAGCAGTACTTC.

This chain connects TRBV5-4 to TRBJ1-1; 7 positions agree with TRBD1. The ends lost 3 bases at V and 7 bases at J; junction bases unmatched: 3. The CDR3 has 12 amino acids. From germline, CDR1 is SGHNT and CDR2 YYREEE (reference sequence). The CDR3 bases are TGTGCCAGCAGCTACAGGGGAATTGAAGCTTTCTTT. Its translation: CASSYRGIEAFF.

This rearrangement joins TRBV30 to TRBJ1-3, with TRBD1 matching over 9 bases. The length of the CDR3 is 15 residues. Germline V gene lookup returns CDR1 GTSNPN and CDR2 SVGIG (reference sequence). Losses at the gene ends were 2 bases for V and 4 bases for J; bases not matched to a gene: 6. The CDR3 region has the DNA TGTGCCTGGAGTTTACAGGGGGCGAGGGGAAACACCATATATTTT. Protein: CAWSLQGARGNTIYF.

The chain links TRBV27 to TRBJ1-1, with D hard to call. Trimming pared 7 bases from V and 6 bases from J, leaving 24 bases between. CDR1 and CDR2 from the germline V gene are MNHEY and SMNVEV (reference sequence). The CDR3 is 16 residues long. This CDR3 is CASISGVRPSHAEAFF. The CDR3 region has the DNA TGTGCCAGCATATCCGGGGTCCGGCCGTCGCATGCTGAAGCTTTCTTT.

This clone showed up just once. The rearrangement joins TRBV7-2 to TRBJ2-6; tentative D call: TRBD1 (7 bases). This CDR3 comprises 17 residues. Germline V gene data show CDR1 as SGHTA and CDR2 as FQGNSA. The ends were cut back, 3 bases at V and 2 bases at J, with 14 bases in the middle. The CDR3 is CASSLNDREAGANVLTF. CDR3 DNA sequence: TGTGCCAGCAGCTTGAACGACAGGGAGGCTGGGGCCAACGTCCTGACTTTC.